This T cell receptor (beta chain) was recorded in a study of T cell changes during pregnancy in multiple sclerosis. Only in-frame clones appear in the TCRdb table, and some are missing; sequencing was by immunoSEQ multiplex PCR. Of 50,000 to 75,000 clones detected, 91% appear once; the ten largest clones hold 1% to 1.5%. The length of the CDR3 is 16 residues. V dropped 1 base and J dropped 6; count of bases not matched to a gene: 9. Germline-derived CDR1 and CDR2 are SGHRS and YFSETQ. Sequenced material: peripheral blood, taken after pregnancy. This sequence was found in a female donor in good health, enrolled as a control in a pregnancy study. V gene TRBV5-1 combines with J gene TRBJ2-2; TRBD2 matches at 7 bases. The CDR3 nucleotides read TGCGCCAGCAGCTTGAGGGAGGGTGAGAGAGCCGGGGAGCTGTTTTTT. This translates into CASSLREGERAGELFF.